This T cell receptor (beta chain) emerged from a study of PD-1 and CTLA-4 blockade in melanoma. The repertoire was sequenced with immunoSEQ multiplex PCR; TCRdb's copy has only in-frame clones and lacks some. This sample yields under 20,000 clones, of which 70% to 80% are seen a single time; roughly an eighth belongs to the top ten. J lost 2 bases, V lost 4 bases, and 14 bases had no gene match. The CDR3 consists of 19 residues. Germline-derived CDR1 and CDR2 are ENHRY and SYGVKD. The sample in question was CD8+ T cells from peripheral blood, obtained from a patient given anti-PD-1 treatment. This sequence joins TRBV10-3 and TRBJ2-5; 12 bases line up with TRBD1. This clonotype was obtained from a human donor with melanoma. The CDR3 region has the DNA TGTGCCATCAGTGGACCGGGGAAGGGGGACAGGGGGCGGCAAGAGACCCAGTACTTC. Its translation: CAISGPGKGDRGRQETQYF.